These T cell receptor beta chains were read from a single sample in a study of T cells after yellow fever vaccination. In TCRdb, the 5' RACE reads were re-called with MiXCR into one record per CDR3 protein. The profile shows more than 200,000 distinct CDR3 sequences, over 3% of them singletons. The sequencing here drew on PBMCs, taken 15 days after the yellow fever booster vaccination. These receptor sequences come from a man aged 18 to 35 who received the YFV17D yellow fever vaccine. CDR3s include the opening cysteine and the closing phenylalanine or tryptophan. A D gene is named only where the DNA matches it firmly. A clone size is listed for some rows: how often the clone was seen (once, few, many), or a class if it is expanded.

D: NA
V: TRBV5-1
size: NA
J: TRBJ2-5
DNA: TGCGCCAGCAGCCCGGCCCCCCCGGAACAGACCCAGTACTTC
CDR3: CASSPAPPEQTQYF

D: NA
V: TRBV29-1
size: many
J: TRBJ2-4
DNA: TGCAGCGTCCGAGGACACCTAGCCAAAAACATTCAGTACTTC
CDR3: CSVRGHLAKNIQYF

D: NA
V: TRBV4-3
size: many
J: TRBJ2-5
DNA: TGCGCCAGCAGCCAAGAGGGTACCGGAGAGACCCAGTACTTC
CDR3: CASSQEGTGETQYF

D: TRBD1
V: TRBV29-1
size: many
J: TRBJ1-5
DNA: TGCAGCGTTCATACAGGGGGGTGCAATCAGCCCCAGCATTTT
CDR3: CSVHTGGCNQPQHF

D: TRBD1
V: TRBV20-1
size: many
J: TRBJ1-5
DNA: TGCAGTGCGGACACGGACAGGGTTCAGCCCCAGCATTTT
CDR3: CSADTDRVQPQHF

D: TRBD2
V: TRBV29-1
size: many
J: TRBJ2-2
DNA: TGCAGCGCCATAGCGGGGGGGTCGAACACCGGGGAGCTGTTTTTT
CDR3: CSAIAGGSNTGELFF

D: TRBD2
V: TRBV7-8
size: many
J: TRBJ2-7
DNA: TGTGCCAGCAGCTTAGTAGCGGGGGGGCTATCTTTCTACGAGCAGTACTTC
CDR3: CASSLVAGGLSFYEQYF

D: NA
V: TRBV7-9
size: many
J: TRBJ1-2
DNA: TGTGCCAGCAGCCAGTGGGCAGTCCAGGGCTACACCTTC
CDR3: CASSQWAVQGYTF

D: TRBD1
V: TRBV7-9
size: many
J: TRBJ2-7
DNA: TGTGCCAGCAGCCTTACCGGGACAGGGCCCTACGAGCAGTACTTC
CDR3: CASSLTGTGPYEQYF

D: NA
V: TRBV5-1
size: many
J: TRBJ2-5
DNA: TGCGCCAGCAGGAAGGGCCTAGAGACCCAGTACTTC
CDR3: CASRKGLETQYF

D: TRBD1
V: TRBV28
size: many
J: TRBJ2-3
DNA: TGTGCCAGCAGTCTCCCGGGACAGAGCCTTTACACAGATACGCAGTATTTT
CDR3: CASSLPGQSLYTDTQYF

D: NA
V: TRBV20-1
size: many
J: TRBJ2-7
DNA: TGCAGTGCTCGGACGCGGGTCTTTGGAGAGCAGTACTTC
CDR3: CSARTRVFGEQYF

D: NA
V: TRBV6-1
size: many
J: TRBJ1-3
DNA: TGTGCCACCGGACCTAGGGGTATGGGAAACACCATATATTTT
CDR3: CATGPRGMGNTIYF

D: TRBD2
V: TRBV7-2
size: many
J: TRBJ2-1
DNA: TGTGCCAGCAGCCGAAGGAGCGGGGGGGCCTACAATGAGCAGTTCTTC
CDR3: CASSRRSGGAYNEQFF

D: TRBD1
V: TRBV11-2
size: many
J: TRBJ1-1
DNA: TGTGCCAGCAGCGGCGAAAGGGACAGACGGAACACTGAAGCTTTCTTT
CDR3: CASSGERDRRNTEAFF

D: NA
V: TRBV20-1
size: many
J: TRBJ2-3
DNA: TGCAGTGCTATAATCGGCACTTTGGGCACAGATACGCAGTATTTT
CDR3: CSAIIGTLGTDTQYF